This TCR beta chain came from a study of blood T cell repertoires in COVID-19. V lost 4 bases to trimming and J lost 7 bases; unmatched junction nucleotides: 20. This CDR3 has 20 amino acids. Germline-derived CDR1 and CDR2 are SGDLS and YYNGEE. TCRdb's copy holds only in-frame clones and misses some; the assay was immunoSEQ multiplex PCR. The table lists 50,000 to 60,000 clones, 81% of them singletons. Material for sequencing was peripheral blood. This sequence was found in a woman over 75 with COVID-19, enrolled during active disease. The chain uses TRBV9 and TRBJ2-1; 13 nucleotides match TRBD2. CDR3 loop: CASSPTAGTSGNFLFNEQFF. CDR3 in DNA: TGTGCCAGCAGCCCTACAGCCGGGACTAGCGGGAACTTCCTTTTTAATGAGCAGTTCTTC.